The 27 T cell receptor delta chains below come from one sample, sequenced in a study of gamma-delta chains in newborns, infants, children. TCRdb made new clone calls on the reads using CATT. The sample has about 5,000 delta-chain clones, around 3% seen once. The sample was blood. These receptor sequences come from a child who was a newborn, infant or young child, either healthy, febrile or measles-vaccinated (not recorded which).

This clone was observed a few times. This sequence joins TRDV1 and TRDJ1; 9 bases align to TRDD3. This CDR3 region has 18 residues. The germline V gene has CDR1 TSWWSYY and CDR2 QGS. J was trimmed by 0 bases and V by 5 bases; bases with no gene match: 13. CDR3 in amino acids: CALGMGGYHADHTDKLIF. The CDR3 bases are TGTGCTCTTGGGATGGGGGGATACCACGCCGATCACACCGATAAACTCATCTTT.

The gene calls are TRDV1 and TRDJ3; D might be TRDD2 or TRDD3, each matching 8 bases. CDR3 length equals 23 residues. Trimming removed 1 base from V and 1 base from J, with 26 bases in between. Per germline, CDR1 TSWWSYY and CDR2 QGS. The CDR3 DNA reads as TGTGCTCTTGGGGAACCTTCCTACGGCGTTCTGGGGGACCGTTCCTGGGACACCCGACAGATGTTTTTC. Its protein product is CALGEPSYGVLGDRSWDTRQMFF.

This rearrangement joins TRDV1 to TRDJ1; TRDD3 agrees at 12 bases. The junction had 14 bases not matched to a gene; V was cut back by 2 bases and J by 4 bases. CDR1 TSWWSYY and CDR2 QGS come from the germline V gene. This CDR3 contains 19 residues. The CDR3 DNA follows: TGTGCTCTTGGGGAATTCCCCTCCTACGTCTGGGGGATACGCGATAAACTCATCTTT. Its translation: CALGEFPSYVWGIRDKLIF.

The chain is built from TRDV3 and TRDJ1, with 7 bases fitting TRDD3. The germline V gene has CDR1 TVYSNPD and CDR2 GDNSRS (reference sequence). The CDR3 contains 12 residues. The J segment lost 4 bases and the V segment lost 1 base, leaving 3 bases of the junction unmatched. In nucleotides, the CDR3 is TGTGCCTTTACGGGGATAAGCGATAAACTCATCTTT. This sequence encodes CAFTGISDKLIF.

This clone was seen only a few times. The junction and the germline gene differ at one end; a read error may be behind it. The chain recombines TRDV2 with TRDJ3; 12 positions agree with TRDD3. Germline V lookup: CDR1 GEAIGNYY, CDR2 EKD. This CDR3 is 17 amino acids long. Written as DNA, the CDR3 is TGTGCCTGTGACAATACTGGGGGATACTGGGACACCCGACAGACGTTTTTC. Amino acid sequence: CACDNTGGYWDTRQTFF.

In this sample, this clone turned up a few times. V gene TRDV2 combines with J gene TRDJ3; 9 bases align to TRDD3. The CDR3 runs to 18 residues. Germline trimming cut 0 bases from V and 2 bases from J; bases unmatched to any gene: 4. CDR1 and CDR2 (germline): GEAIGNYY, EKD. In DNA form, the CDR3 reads TGTGCCTGTGACACCGGGGGATACCGGGCCTGGGACACCCGACAGATGTTTTTC. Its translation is CACDTGGYRAWDTRQMFF.

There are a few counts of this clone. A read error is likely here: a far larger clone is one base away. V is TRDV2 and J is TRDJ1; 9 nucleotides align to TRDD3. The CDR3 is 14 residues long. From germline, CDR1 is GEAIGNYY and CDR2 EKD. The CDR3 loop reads CACDVLGDTDKLTF. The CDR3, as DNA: TGTGCCTGTGACGTACTGGGGGACACCGATAAACTCACCTTT.

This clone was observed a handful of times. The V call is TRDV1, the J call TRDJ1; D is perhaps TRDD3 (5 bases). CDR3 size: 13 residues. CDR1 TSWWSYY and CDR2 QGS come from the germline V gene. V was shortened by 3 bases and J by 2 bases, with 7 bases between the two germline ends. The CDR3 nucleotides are TGTGCTCTTGGGGAGGGGGTTACCGATAAACTCATCTTT. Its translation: CALGEGVTDKLIF.

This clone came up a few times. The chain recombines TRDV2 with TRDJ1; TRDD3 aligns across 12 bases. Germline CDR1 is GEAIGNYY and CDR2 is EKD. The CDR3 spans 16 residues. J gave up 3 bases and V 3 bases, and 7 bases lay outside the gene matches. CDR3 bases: TGTGCCTGTGACTTACTGGGGGATACTTTGGCCGATAAACTCATCTTT. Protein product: CACDLLGDTLADKLIF.

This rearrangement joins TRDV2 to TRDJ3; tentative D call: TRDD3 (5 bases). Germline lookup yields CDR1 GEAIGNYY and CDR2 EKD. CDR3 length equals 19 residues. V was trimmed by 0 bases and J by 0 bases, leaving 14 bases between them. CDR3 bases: TGTGCCTGTGACACCGGGGACGCCCTGGGCTCCTGGGACACCCGACAGATGTTTTTC. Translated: CACDTGDALGSWDTRQMFF.

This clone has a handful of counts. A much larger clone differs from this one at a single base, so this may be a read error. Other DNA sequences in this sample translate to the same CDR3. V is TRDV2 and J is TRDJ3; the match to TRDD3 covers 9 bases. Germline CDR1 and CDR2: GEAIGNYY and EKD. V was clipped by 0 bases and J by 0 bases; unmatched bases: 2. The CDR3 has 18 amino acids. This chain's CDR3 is CACDTVGDISWDTRQMFF. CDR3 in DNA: TGTGCCTGTGACACCGTGGGGGATATCTCCTGGGACACCCGACAGATGTTTTTC.

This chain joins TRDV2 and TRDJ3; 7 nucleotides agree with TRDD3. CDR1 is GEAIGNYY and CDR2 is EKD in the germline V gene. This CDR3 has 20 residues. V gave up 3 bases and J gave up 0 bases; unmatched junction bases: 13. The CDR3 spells CACDAVLGISSSWDTRQMFF. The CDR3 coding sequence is TGTGCCTGTGACGCTGTACTGGGGATCTCCAGCTCCTGGGACACCCGACAGATGTTTTTC.

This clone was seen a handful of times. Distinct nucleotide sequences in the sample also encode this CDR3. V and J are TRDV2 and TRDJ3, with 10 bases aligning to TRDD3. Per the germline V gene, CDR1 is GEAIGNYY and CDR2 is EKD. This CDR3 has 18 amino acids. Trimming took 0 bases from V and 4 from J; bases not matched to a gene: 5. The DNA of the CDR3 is TGTGCCTGTGACACCGTTCTGGGGGATATTTGGGACACCCGACAGATGTTTTTC. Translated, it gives CACDTVLGDIWDTRQMFF.

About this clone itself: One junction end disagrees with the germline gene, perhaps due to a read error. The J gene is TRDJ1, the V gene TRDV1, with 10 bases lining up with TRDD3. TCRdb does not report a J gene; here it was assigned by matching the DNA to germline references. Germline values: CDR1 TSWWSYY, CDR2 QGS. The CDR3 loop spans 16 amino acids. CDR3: CALGKLAGGYEDKLIF. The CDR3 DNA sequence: TGTGCTCTTGGGAAACTAGCCGGGGGATACGAAGATAAACTCATCTTT.

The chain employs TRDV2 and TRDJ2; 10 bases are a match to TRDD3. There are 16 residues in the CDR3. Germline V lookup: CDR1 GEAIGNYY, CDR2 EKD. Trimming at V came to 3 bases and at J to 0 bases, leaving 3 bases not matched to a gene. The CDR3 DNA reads TGTGCCTGTGACCGACTGGGGGATGCTTTGACAGCACAACTCTTCTTT. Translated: CACDRLGDALTAQLFF.

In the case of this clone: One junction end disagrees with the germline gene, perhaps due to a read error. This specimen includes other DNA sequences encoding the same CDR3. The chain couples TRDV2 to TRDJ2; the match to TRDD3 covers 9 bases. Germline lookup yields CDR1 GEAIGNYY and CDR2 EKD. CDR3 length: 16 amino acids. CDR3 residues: CACDILGEALTAQLFF. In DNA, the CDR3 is TGTGCCTGCGACATACTGGGGGAAGCTTTGACAGCACAACTCTTCTTT.

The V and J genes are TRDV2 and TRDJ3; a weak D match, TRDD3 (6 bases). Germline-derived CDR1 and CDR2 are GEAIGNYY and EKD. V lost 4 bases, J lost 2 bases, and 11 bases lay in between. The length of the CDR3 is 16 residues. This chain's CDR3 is CACDDWDPWDTRQMFF. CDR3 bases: TGTGCCTGTGATGACTGGGACCCCTGGGACACCCGACAGATGTTTTTC.

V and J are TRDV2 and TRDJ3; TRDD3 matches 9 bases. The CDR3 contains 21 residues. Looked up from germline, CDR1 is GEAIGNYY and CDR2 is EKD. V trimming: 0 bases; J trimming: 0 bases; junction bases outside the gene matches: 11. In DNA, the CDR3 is TGTGCCTGTGACACCGACGGCTGGGGGATCCTCAGCTCCTGGGACACCCGACAGATGTTTTTC. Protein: CACDTDGWGILSSWDTRQMFF.

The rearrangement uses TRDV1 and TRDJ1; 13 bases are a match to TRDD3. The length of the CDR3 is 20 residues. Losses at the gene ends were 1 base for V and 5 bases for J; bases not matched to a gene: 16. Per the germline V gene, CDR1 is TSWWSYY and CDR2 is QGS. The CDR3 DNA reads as TGTGCTCTTGGGGAACCTTCTTCCGGACTGGGGGATACGGGGGCAGATAAACTCATCTTT. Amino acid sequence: CALGEPSSGLGDTGADKLIF.

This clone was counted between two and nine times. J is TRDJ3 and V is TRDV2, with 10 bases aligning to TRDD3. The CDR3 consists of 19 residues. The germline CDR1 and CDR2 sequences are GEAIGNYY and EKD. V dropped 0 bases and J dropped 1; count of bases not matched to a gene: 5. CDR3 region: CACDTVGGYASWDTRQMFF. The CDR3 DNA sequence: TGTGCCTGTGACACCGTGGGGGGATACGCGTCCTGGGACACCCGACAGATGTTTTTC.

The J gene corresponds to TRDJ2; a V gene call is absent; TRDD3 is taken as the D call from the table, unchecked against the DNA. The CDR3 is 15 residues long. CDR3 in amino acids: CACDFLGDVTAQLFF. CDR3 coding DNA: TGTGCCTGTGACTTCCTGGGGGATGTAACAGCACAACTCTTCTTT.

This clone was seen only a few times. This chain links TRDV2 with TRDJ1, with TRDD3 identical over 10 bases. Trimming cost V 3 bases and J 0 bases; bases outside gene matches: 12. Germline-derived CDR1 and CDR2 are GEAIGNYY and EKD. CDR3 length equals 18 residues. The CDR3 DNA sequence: TGTGCCTGTGACCCCGTACTGGGGGATTCCCGGTACACCGATAAACTCATCTTT. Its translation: CACDPVLGDSRYTDKLIF.

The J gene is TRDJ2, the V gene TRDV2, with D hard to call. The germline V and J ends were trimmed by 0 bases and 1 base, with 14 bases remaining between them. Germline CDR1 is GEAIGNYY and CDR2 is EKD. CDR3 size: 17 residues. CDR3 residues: CACDTVRGPYLTAQLFF. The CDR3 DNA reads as TGTGCCTGTGACACCGTTAGGGGTCCCTATTTGACAGCACAACTCTTCTTT.

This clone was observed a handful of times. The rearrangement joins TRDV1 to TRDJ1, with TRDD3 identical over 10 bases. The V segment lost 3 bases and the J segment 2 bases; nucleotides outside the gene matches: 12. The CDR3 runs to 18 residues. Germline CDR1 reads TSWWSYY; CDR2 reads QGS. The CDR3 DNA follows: TGTGCTCTTGGGGATAGGATCCGCCAACTGGGGGATACCGATAAACTCATCTTT. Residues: CALGDRIRQLGDTDKLIF.

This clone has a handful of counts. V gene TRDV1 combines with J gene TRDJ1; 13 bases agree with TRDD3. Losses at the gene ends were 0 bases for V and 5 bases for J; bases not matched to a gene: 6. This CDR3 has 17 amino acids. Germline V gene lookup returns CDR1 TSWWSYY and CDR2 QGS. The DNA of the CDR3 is TGTGCTCTTGGGGAACTCAGGTACTGGGGGATACGGGATAAACTCATCTTT. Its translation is CALGELRYWGIRDKLIF.

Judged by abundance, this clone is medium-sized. CDR3 bases: TGTGCCTGTGACACCTGGGGGACTCGCTCCTGGGACACCCGACAGATGTTTTTC. The encoded protein is CACDTWGTRSWDTRQMFF. The rearrangement uses TRDV2 and TRDJ3, with 7 bases that match TRDD3. Losses at the gene ends were 0 bases for V and 0 bases for J; bases not matched to a gene: 4. Looked up from germline, CDR1 is GEAIGNYY and CDR2 is EKD. The CDR3 loop spans 18 amino acids.

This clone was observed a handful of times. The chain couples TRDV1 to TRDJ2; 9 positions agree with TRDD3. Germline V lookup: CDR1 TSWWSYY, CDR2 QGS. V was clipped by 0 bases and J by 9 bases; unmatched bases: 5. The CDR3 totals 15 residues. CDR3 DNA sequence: TGTGCTCTTGGGGAACTAGAACTGGGGGAAACACAACTCTTCTTT. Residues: CALGELELGETQLFF.